This TCR beta chain was found in a study of OX40 agonist ivuxolimab in advanced cancers. Clones were read by immunoSEQ multiplex PCR, and TCRdb kept only the in-frame ones, dropping some. The table lists tens of thousands of clones, 80% to 90% of them singletons. Sequences were derived from CD4+ or CD8+ T cells sorted from blood, sampled in a trial of the OX40 agonist ivuxolimab. This TCR came from an adult with an advanced solid tumor such as melanoma, head and neck, liver or kidney cancer.

CDR3: CASSLEGSGEETQYF. The CDR3 DNA reads as TGCGCCAGCAGCTTGGAGGGATCAGGGGAAGAGACCCAGTACTTC. The J gene is TRBJ2-5, the V gene TRBV5-1, with D possibly being TRBD1 (6 bases). V lost 0 bases, J lost 3 bases, and 12 bases lay in between. This CDR3 spans 15 amino acids. Germline V gene lookup returns CDR1 SGHRS and CDR2 YFSETQ.